The T cell receptor beta chain described here comes from a study of chemoradiotherapy in HPV16-positive cancers. Using immunoSEQ multiplex PCR, the repertoire was profiled, and TCRdb retains in-frame clones only, with some absent. The data contain fewer than 8,500 clones, 80% to 90% of them singletons. Repertoires were sampled repeatedly during chemoradiotherapy. In the case of this clone: No antigen is known for it.

Study-wide results and caveats: Better recurrence-free survival went with HPV-responsive T-cell expansion in HPV16-positive patients.

V lost 0 bases and J 3 bases, leaving 15 bases between the germline ends. The CDR3 is 16 residues long. CDR1 MGHRA and CDR2 YSYEKL come from the germline V gene. This TCR was recovered from a human donor with HPV-associated anogenital cancer. The input for sequencing was tumor tissue, taken from a patient who underwent chemoradiotherapy. This sequence joins TRBV4-1 and TRBJ2-7; maybe TRBD1 (6 bases). The CDR3 DNA is TGCGCCAGCAGCCAAGAATGGGACACCCAGCTCTACGAGCAGTACTTC. This codes for CASSQEWDTQLYEQYF.